The 10 T cell receptor beta chains presented below share a single source sample, sequenced in a study of blood T cells in healthy people across ages. With a J-beta primer mix and a sample-barcoded 5' primer, a second PCR ran roughly 6 to 12 cycles. TCRdb re-called the 5' RACE reads with MiXCR, one entry per CDR3 protein. This table holds 850,000 to 1,000,000 distinct CDR3 sequences, approximately 50% found once. Specimen: blood. The receptors here all came from a woman aged 60-70 years in good health.

The chain combines TRBV6-2 or TRBV6-3 with TRBJ2-7; 10 bases map to TRBD2. This CDR3 is 18 amino acids long. Unmatched junction bases numbered 10, after V lost 0 bases and J lost 2 bases. Germline CDR1 MNHEY, CDR2 SVGEGT. This chain's CDR3 is CASSYSPLLAGRTYEQYF. The CDR3 bases are TGTGCCAGCAGTTACTCGCCTCTACTAGCGGGAAGAACCTACGAGCAGTACTTC.

V and J are TRBV2 and TRBJ2-3; 9 bases are shared with TRBD2. The germline CDR1 and CDR2 sequences are SNHLY and FYNNEI. CDR3 length: 16 residues. The V gene end was trimmed by 6 bases and the J gene end by 5 bases; junction bases not matched to a gene: 12. The CDR3 is CASREKRASGKDTQYF. CDR3 sequence (DNA): TGTGCCAGCAGGGAAAAGAGGGCTAGCGGGAAAGATACGCAGTATTTT.

A few counts support this clonotype. The CDR3 DNA sequence: TGTGCCAGCAGCTTAGGTTGGACAGAAGTGACCTATGGCTACACCTTC. Translation gives CASSLGWTEVTYGYTF. The chain couples TRBV7-9 to TRBJ1-2; TRBD1 might be the D (6 bases). Germline V gene sequence: CDR1 SEHNR, CDR2 FQNEAQ (reference sequence). The CDR3 loop spans 16 amino acids. Trimming stripped 1 base from V and 4 bases from J, with 16 bases between. The whole variable domain, remainder taken from reference TRBV7-9 and TRBJ1-2, is DTGVSQNPRHKITKRGQNVTFRCDPISEHNRLYWYRQTLGQGPEFLTYFQNEAQLEKSRLLSDRFSAERPKGSFSTLEIQRTEQGDSAMYLCASSLGWTEVTYGYTFGSGTRLTVV.

The chain carries TRBV12-3 or TRBV12-4 and TRBJ2-3; D possibly corresponds to TRBD1 (6 bases). The CDR3 covers 18 residues. The germline V and J ends were trimmed by 5 bases and 2 bases, with 23 bases remaining between them. The CDR3 DNA follows: TGTGCCAGCAGTGAGACAGGCCCTGCGTTGCTACTCACAGATACGCAGTATTTT. It encodes CASSETGPALLLTDTQYF.

This clonotype appeared many times. The chain uses TRBV10-3 and TRBJ2-3; D call uncertain. The germline CDR1 and CDR2 sequences are ENHRY and SYGVKD. Trimming took 2 bases from V and 6 from J, leaving 12 bases between them. This CDR3 is built from 14 residues. CDR3 protein: CAISEPDPVDTQYF. CDR3 bases: TGTGCCATCAGTGAGCCGGACCCCGTCGATACGCAGTATTTT.

This clonotype was observed a handful of times. The chain combines TRBV5-1 with TRBJ2-7; D is ambiguous. The ends were cut back, 3 bases at V and 3 bases at J, with 13 bases in the middle. In germline, CDR1 is SGHRS, CDR2 YFSETQ. CDR3 length equals 14 residues. In DNA form, the CDR3 reads TGCGCCAGCAGCTCCCAGCAGCCTGGCTACGAGCAGTACTTC. This gives the protein CASSSQQPGYEQYF.

The V and J genes are TRBV20-1 and TRBJ1-1; possibly TRBD1 for D (6 bases). Per the germline V gene, CDR1 is DFQATT and CDR2 is SNEGSKA (reference sequence). The CDR3 spans 13 residues. V lost 3 bases to trimming and J lost 3 bases, with 11 bases between them. CDR3 sequence reads: CSARGPGDTEAFF. The CDR3, as DNA: TGCAGTGCTAGGGGGCCAGGGGACACTGAAGCTTTCTTT.

The rearrangement links TRBV20-1 to TRBJ2-1; TRBD2 might be the D (5 bases). CDR1 and CDR2 from the germline V gene are DFQATT and SNEGSKA (reference sequence). Trimming pared 3 bases from V and 16 bases from J, leaving 19 bases between. This CDR3 has 12 residues. The CDR3 DNA is TGCAGTGCTAGTCCGGGGAACACTGAGGCTTTCTTC. This translates into CSASPGNTEAFF.

The J gene is TRBJ2-3, the V gene TRBV14; TRBD1 agrees at 8 bases. J lost 2 bases, V lost 4 bases, and 2 bases had no gene match. Germline V CDR1 and CDR2: SGHDN, FVKESK. This CDR3 is 14 amino acids long. The CDR3 spells CASSPDRDTDTQYF. As DNA, the CDR3 is TGTGCCAGCAGCCCGGACAGGGACACAGATACGCAGTATTTT.

CDR3 loop: CSVAGRDGADTQYF. Here the CDR3 DNA reads TGCAGCGTTGCTGGGCGGGATGGCGCAGATACGCAGTATTTT. The chain couples TRBV29-1 to TRBJ2-3; TRBD2 might be the D (6 bases). Germline CDR1 is SQVTM and CDR2 is ANQGSEA. V was shortened by 4 bases and J by 4 bases, with 15 bases between the two germline ends. This CDR3 has 14 amino acids.